These 24 T cell receptor beta chains were sequenced from one sample in a study of shared clonotypes between healthy human individuals. Some clones are missing from TCRdb's copy, which holds only in-frame ones; the method was immunoSEQ multiplex PCR. The table records 1.5 million to 2.5 million clones, about 95% of them present only once. Only CD45RO-negative cells positively selected for CCR7 counted as naive CD8 cells, so terminally differentiated effector memory CD45RA+ cells were excluded. The sequenced sample was naive CD8+ T cells sorted from blood. These receptors were taken from a man aged 18 to 29 in good health.

The rearrangement joins TRBV5-1 to TRBJ1-3; D may be TRBD1 (5 bases). The germline V and J ends were trimmed by 1 base and 3 bases, with 14 bases remaining between them. Germline V gene sequence: CDR1 SGHRS, CDR2 YFSETQ. This CDR3 is built from 16 residues. CDR3 protein: CASSLSGPSVGNTIYF. CDR3 DNA sequence: TGCGCCAGCAGCTTGTCGGGACCCAGCGTTGGAAACACCATATATTTT.

The chain combines TRBV7-9 with TRBJ1-4; 9 bases agree with TRBD1. V lost 4 bases to trimming and J lost 8 bases; unmatched junction nucleotides: 11. This CDR3 is built from 16 residues. Per germline, CDR1 SEHNR and CDR2 FQNEAQ (reference sequence). CDR3 coding DNA: TGTGCCAGCAGCTCGAACCGGGACAGGGTGCGGGAAAAACTGTTTTTT. Amino acid sequence: CASSSNRDRVREKLFF.

The chain couples TRBV4-3 to TRBJ2-2; D uncertain. The V end lost 0 bases, the J end lost 3 bases, and 14 bases lay between the germline ends. There are 17 residues in the CDR3. CDR1 and CDR2 from the germline V gene are LGHNA and YSLEER. DNA of the CDR3: TGCGCCAGCAGCCAAGATTCACCGTTAAGCGACACCGGGGAGCTGTTTTTT. Encoded protein: CASSQDSPLSDTGELFF.

On this clone: The sample has other DNA sequences that encode this CDR3 too. This rearrangement joins TRBV6-5 to TRBJ2-7; TRBD1 matches at 8 bases. Germline CDR1 MNHEY, CDR2 SVGAGI. The V and J ends lost 2 bases and 5 bases, in that order; junction bases with no gene match: 5. This CDR3 region has 14 residues. CDR3: CASSYGTGGHEQYF. Written as DNA, the CDR3 is TGTGCCAGCAGTTACGGGACAGGAGGTCACGAGCAGTACTTC.

V and J are TRBV5-4 and TRBJ2-1; a weak D match, TRBD2 (5 bases). The CDR3 has 15 residues. The V end was cut by 1 base, the J end by 0 bases, with 8 bases between. Germline values: CDR1 SGHNT, CDR2 YYREEE (reference sequence). CDR3 in amino acids: CASSLTGSSYNEQFF. CDR3 DNA sequence: TGTGCCAGCAGCTTGACTGGGAGCTCCTACAATGAGCAGTTCTTC.

V usage is TRBV27 and J usage is TRBJ2-6, with 8 bases identical to TRBD2. The CDR3 contains 16 residues. Trimming cost V 6 bases and J 0 bases; bases outside gene matches: 4. CDR1 is MNHEY, CDR2 SMNVEV, per germline (reference sequence). CDR3 loop: CASSGGGASGANVLTF. DNA of the CDR3: TGTGCCAGCAGCGGGGGGGGCGCCTCTGGGGCCAACGTCCTGACTTTC.

The chain joins TRBV11-2 to TRBJ2-7; TRBD1 matches at 10 bases. V was clipped by 5 bases and J by 4 bases; unmatched bases: 5. In germline, CDR1 is SGHAT, CDR2 FQNNGV. The CDR3 is 14 residues long. CDR3: CASSPRDRGYEQYF. The CDR3 coding sequence is TGTGCCAGCAGCCCACGGGACAGGGGTTACGAGCAGTACTTC.

Of note for this clone: Within the sample, other DNA sequences also encode this same CDR3. The chain uses TRBV5-1 and TRBJ1-2; tentative D call: TRBD1 (6 bases). V lost 4 bases and J 6 bases, leaving 7 bases between the germline ends. Germline loops: CDR1 SGHRS, CDR2 YFSETQ. This CDR3 comprises 11 residues. The CDR3 nucleotides are TGCGCCAGCAGCGGGGGGCATGGCTACACCTTC. Protein: CASSGGHGYTF.

The CDR3 loop reads CAWSVLGRSGYTF. CDR3 sequence (DNA): TGTGCCTGGAGTGTACTGGGACGGAGCGGCTACACCTTC. The rearrangement uses TRBV30 and TRBJ1-2, with D possibly being TRBD1 (5 bases). The CDR3 loop spans 13 amino acids. The germline V and J ends were trimmed by 0 bases and 8 bases, with 13 bases remaining between them. CDR1 is GTSNPN, CDR2 SVGIG, per germline (reference sequence).

V and J are TRBV7-8 and TRBJ2-7; TRBD2 is a possible D gene (5 bases). Germline V gene sequence: CDR1 SGHVS, CDR2 FQNEAQ. The CDR3 spans 18 residues. V lost 1 base and J lost 6, with 25 bases in between. In nucleotides, the CDR3 is TGTGCCAGCAGCTTAGGGTTCGGTTTCGCGGAGCTCCTAGCCGAGCAGTACTTC. Its protein is CASSLGFGFAELLAEQYF.

The CDR3 loop is CACHSTGYNQPQHF. In nucleotides, the CDR3 is TGTGCCTGTCATTCAACAGGTTACAATCAGCCCCAGCATTTT. The chain uses TRBV19 and TRBJ1-5; a weak D match, TRBD1 (5 bases). The CDR3 loop spans 14 amino acids. From germline, CDR1 is LNHDA and CDR2 SQIVND (reference sequence). V was trimmed by 11 bases and J by 3 bases, leaving 17 bases between them.

The genes are TRBV5-1 and TRBJ2-7, with D possibly being TRBD1 (6 bases). The germline CDR1 and CDR2 sequences are SGHRS and YFSETQ. This CDR3 has 12 amino acids. V lost 5 bases and J lost 4, with 10 bases in between. For the CDR3, the DNA is TGCGCCAGCAGAACCACAGGGTACGAGCAGTACTTC. Protein product: CASRTTGYEQYF. The whole variable domain, filled in from reference TRBV5-1 and TRBJ2-7, reads KAGVTQTPRYLIKTRGQQVTLSCSPISGHRSVSWYQQTPGQGLQFLFEYFSETQRNKGNFPGRFSGRQFSNSRSEMNVSTLELGDSALYLCASRTTGYEQYFGPGTRLTVT.

The V call is TRBV25-1, the J call TRBJ1-1; TRBD1 is a possible D gene (5 bases). Germline CDR1 MGHDK, CDR2 SYGVNS. Trimming took 4 bases from V and 5 from J, leaving 23 bases between them. This CDR3 region has 17 residues. This CDR3 is CASSAGVFEADRTEAFF. The CDR3 DNA is TGTGCCAGCAGTGCGGGGGTTTTCGAGGCGGATCGGACTGAAGCTTTCTTT. Looking up the rest from reference TRBV25-1 and TRBJ1-1 gives the full variable domain: EADIYQTPRYLVIGTGKKITLECSQTMGHDKMYWYQQDPGMELHLIHYSYGVNSTEKGDLSSESTVSRIRTEHFPLTLESARPSHTSQYLCASSAGVFEADRTEAFFGQGTRLTVV.

This chain joins TRBV2 and TRBJ1-1, with D unclear. Germline V gene sequence: CDR1 SNHLY, CDR2 FYNNEI. Trimming removed 7 bases from V and 0 bases from J, with 9 bases in between. This CDR3 is built from 13 residues. The CDR3 region has the DNA TGTGCCAGCAACGAGGGAATGAACACTGAAGCTTTCTTT. The encoded protein is CASNEGMNTEAFF.

V usage is TRBV6-5 and J usage is TRBJ2-1; 9 bases align to TRBD2. The V segment lost 3 bases and the J segment 7 bases; nucleotides outside the gene matches: 7. CDR3 length: 15 amino acids. Germline V lookup: CDR1 MNHEY, CDR2 SVGAGI. The chain's CDR3 is CASSYRSGGLNEQFF. CDR3 sequence (DNA): TGTGCCAGCAGTTATCGTAGCGGGGGTCTTAATGAGCAGTTCTTC.

This chain links TRBV7-9 with TRBJ1-1; maybe TRBD1 (6 bases). V was pared by 4 bases and J by 2 bases, with 11 bases between. Germline assignment: CDR1 SEHNR and CDR2 FQNEAQ (reference sequence). CDR3 length: 14 amino acids. CDR3 nucleotides: TGTGCCAGCAGCTCCTCAGGGGTCAACACTGAAGCTTTCTTT. As protein: CASSSSGVNTEAFF. Supplemented by reference TRBV7-9 and TRBJ1-1, the full variable domain reads DTGVSQNPRHKITKRGQNVTFRCDPISEHNRLYWYRQTLGQGPEFLTYFQNEAQLEKSRLLSDRFSAERPKGSFSTLEIQRTEQGDSAMYLCASSSSGVNTEAFFGQGTRLTVV.

The rearrangement joins TRBV7-9 to TRBJ2-7, with D possibly matching TRBD1 (6 bases). Trimming took 5 bases from V and 1 from J, leaving 15 bases between them. CDR1 SEHNR and CDR2 FQNEAQ come from the germline V gene (reference sequence). The CDR3 covers 15 residues. The CDR3 protein is CASSPAGVPSYEQYF. The CDR3 DNA follows: TGTGCCAGCAGCCCTGCAGGGGTGCCTTCCTACGAGCAGTACTTC.

The genes are TRBV28 and TRBJ2-1; TRBD1 matches at 10 bases. Germline V gene lookup returns CDR1 MDHEN and CDR2 SYDVKM. After removal of 2 bases from V and 9 bases from J, the junction contained 7 bases not matched to a gene. The CDR3 is 15 amino acids. CDR3 in amino acids: CASSLETGGAGEQFF. The CDR3 coding sequence is TGTGCCAGCAGTTTAGAGACAGGGGGCGCGGGTGAGCAGTTCTTC.

The rearrangement links TRBV2 to TRBJ2-7, with a possible D match to TRBD2 (6 bases). The CDR3 has 12 residues. Trimming took off 8 bases at V and 0 bases at J, with 8 bases between the two ends. Germline loops: CDR1 SNHLY, CDR2 FYNNEI. The chain's CDR3 is CASGGSSYEQYF. Here the CDR3 DNA reads TGTGCCAGCGGGGGGAGCTCCTACGAGCAGTACTTC.

This clone occurred once. This chain uses TRBV4-3 with TRBJ2-7; 10 bases align to TRBD1. The CDR3 covers 15 residues. V was pared by 1 base and J by 3 bases, with 3 bases of the junction left unmatched. Germline CDR1 reads LGHNA; CDR2 reads YSLEER. The CDR3 sequence is CASSQAGTGDYEQYF. The CDR3, as DNA: TGCGCCAGCAGCCAAGCTGGGACAGGGGACTACGAGCAGTACTTC.

As to this clone: At the DNA level, this CDR3 is encoded by other sequences in the same sample as well. The genes are TRBV11-2 and TRBJ1-2; D remains ambiguous. The CDR3 contains 13 residues. Germline CDR1 reads SGHAT; CDR2 reads FQNNGV. The V end lost 5 bases, the J end lost 4 bases, and 11 bases lay between the germline ends. CDR3 loop: CASSLDLGYGYTF. The CDR3 DNA is TGTGCCAGCAGCCTGGACCTTGGCTATGGCTACACCTTC. The full variable domain, rest sourced from reference TRBV11-2 and TRBJ1-2, is EAGVAQSPRYKIIEKRQSVAFWCNPISGHATLYWYQQILGQGPKLLIQFQNNGVVDDSQLPKDRFSAERLKGVDSTLKIQPAKLEDSAVYLCASSLDLGYGYTFGSGTRLTVV.

The CDR3 reads CASSEEWAGADTQYF. CDR3 nucleotide sequence: TGTGCCAGCAGTGAAGAATGGGCGGGGGCGGATACGCAGTATTTT. V is TRBV6-1 and J is TRBJ2-3, with a tentative D call TRBD2 (7 bases). Deletions cut 1 base from V and 6 bases from J, with 14 bases between. Looked up from germline, CDR1 is MNHNS and CDR2 is SASEGT. The CDR3 length is 15 residues.

Points on this clone: At the DNA level, this CDR3 is encoded by other sequences in the same sample as well. CDR3 sequence reads: CASSSPRLAGPYNEQFF. The CDR3 DNA reads TGTGCCAGCAGTTCCCCCCGACTAGCGGGGCCTTACAATGAGCAGTTCTTC. The chain carries TRBV28 and TRBJ2-1, with 11 bases aligning to TRBD2. With 4 bases clipped from V and 4 bases from J, the junction kept 9 bases outside the gene matches. This CDR3 region has 17 residues. CDR1 is MDHEN, CDR2 SYDVKM, per germline.

V and J are TRBV9 and TRBJ1-3; maybe TRBD1 (6 bases). The CDR3 has 15 residues. The V end lost 4 bases, the J end lost 7 bases, and 18 bases lay between the germline ends. CDR1 and CDR2 from the germline V gene are SGDLS and YYNGEE. The CDR3 reads CASSPRQGNWNTIYF. For the CDR3, the DNA is TGTGCCAGCAGCCCTAGGCAGGGGAATTGGAACACCATATATTTT.